The T cell receptor (beta chain) under discussion was sequenced for a study of blood T cell repertoires in COVID-19. The germline CDR1 and CDR2 sequences are SGHNT and YENEEA. The CDR3 contains 15 residues. The V end lost 6 bases, the J end lost 2 bases, and 17 bases lay between the germline ends. As originally analysed: Estimation of nucleated cell counts relied on the amplification of reference gene primers. Sequencing was performed with immunoSEQ multiplex PCR; in TCRdb, only in-frame clones are kept and a portion is missing. V and J calls plus clone size are reproduced from that table; the DNA served to infer D and trimming. The sample comprises around 130,000 clones, more than 75% of which are singletons, and roughly 18% rests with the top ten.

Sequences were obtained from peripheral blood. V gene TRBV11-3 combines with J gene TRBJ2-7; possibly TRBD2 for D (5 bases). This TCR was recovered from a woman in her forties or fifties who had recovered from COVID-19. Here the CDR3 DNA reads TGTGCCAGCAGTTGGTTTAAGGGAGAGGCCTACGAGCAGTACTTC. Translating gives CASSWFKGEAYEQYF.